This paragraph covers one TCR beta chain sequence. The target antigen is unknown. Germline-derived CDR1 and CDR2 are KGHSH and LQKENI. The CDR3 has 14 residues. V gave up 3 bases and J gave up 5 bases, with 14 bases separating them. Produced via immunoSEQ multiplex PCR; TCRdb's table is partial and in-frame only. The sample contains around 120,000 clones, 85% to 90% of which appear only once. The data stem from a study of T cell responses to AZD1222 COVID-19 vaccine. Whole-study context: Second-dose groups at about 4 or about 12 weeks were pooled. Study results and caveats: Within unmutated variant regions lay the reported targets of nearly half of spike-specific TCRs. The study sampled repertoires only after the peak T cell response. Donors in the cohort were predominantly white British and more often female, and clonal diversity was possibly underestimated.

The source is an adult in good health. The J gene is TRBJ2-7, the V gene TRBV18; D might be TRBD1 (5 bases). Source: peripheral blood, taken on day 0 of AZD1222 vaccination. The CDR3 is CASSPQGVLNEQYF. The CDR3 DNA is TGTGCCAGCTCACCGCAGGGCGTCTTGAACGAGCAGTACTTC.